This T cell receptor beta chain is from a study of neurological immune-mediated disorders. Findings and caveats of the study: Sharing of CDR3 amino acid sequences among expanded clones across subjects was absent, suggesting private repertoires in all groups.

The length of the CDR3 is 14 residues. With 4 bases removed from V and 2 bases from J, the gap between germline ends came to 11 bases. Looked up from germline, CDR1 is SGHAT and CDR2 is FQNNGV. This clonotype showed up just a few times. Its antigen is still unknown. Each TCR transcript was tagged with a 10-nucleotide random UMI during 5'RACE. Over 170 million TCR-beta sequences from 15-18 subjects came out of each sequencing run. One entry per CDR3 protein results from TCRdb running MiXCR on the 5' RACE reads. The sample shows about 66,000 distinct CDR3 sequences, 4.5% to 6% of them seen only once. The sequencing sample was made of PBMCs. J is TRBJ1-2 and V is TRBV11-2; tentative D call: TRBD1 (5 bases). This receptor was obtained from a woman aged 70-85 years with multiple sclerosis. CDR3 region: CASSSGVGNYGYTF. For the CDR3, the DNA is TGTGCCAGCAGCTCGGGGGTGGGAAACTATGGCTACACCTTC. Full variable domain (missing parts from reference TRBV11-2 and TRBJ1-2): EAGVAQSPRYKIIEKRQSVAFWCNPISGHATLYWYQQILGQGPKLLIQFQNNGVVDDSQLPKDRFSAERLKGVDSTLKIQPAKLEDSAVYLCASSSGVGNYGYTFGSGTRLTVV.